This T cell receptor beta chain was obtained from a study of spatial heterogeneity in lung cancer. The CDR3 runs 14 residues. The V end was cut by 4 bases, the J end by 1 base, with 10 bases between. TCRdb used MiXCR to reprocess the 5' RACE reads, holding one entry per CDR3 protein. This table holds 15,000 or so distinct CDR3 sequences, approximately 4.5% found once. Study-level results: The number of expanded tumor alpha and beta chains correlated with mutation number.

Time point in this sample: sample taken at primary tumor resection. This clonotype is classed as medium-sized. The antigen is not known. The source is a female donor with early-stage non-small cell lung cancer. The chain couples TRBV12-3 or TRBV12-4 to TRBJ2-5, with a possible D match to TRBD2 (6 bases). Source: lung tumor tissue, taken at surgery. DNA of the CDR3: TGTGCCAGCAGTTATCATAGCGGCCAAGAGACCCAGTACTTC. Its translation: CASSYHSGQETQYF.